These T cell receptor beta chains were read from a single sample in a study of T cell responses to AZD1222 COVID-19 vaccine. The data were produced by immunoSEQ multiplex PCR, yet TCRdb's version contains in-frame clones alone and is incomplete. Counted here are about 120,000 clones, 89% occurring once; the ten biggest clones make up 3.5% to 5%. This sample comprised peripheral blood, obtained on day 0 of AZD1222 vaccination. These TCRs come from an adult in good health. The CDR3 runs from the conserved cysteine through the conserved F or W. The D gene is left open where the match is weak. The size of a clone is reported for some rows only, either as once, few or many, or as a class for expanded clones.

cdr3_length | d_call | clone_size | j_call | v_call | cdr3_nt | cdr3_aa
13 | . | . | TRBJ1-3 | TRBV2 | TGTGCCAGCAGAGTTAGCTCTGGAAACACCATATATTTT | CASRVSSGNTIYF
14 | TRBD1 | . | TRBJ2-1 | TRBV4-2 | TGTGCCAGCAGCCAAGAATCCCCGGGACAGGAGCAGTTCTTC | CASSQESPGQEQFF
15 | . | . | TRBJ2-3 | TRBV7-2 | TGTGCCAGCAGCCCCTGGGTAGTTGGAACAGATACGCAGTATTTT | CASSPWVVGTDTQYF
16 | . | few | TRBJ1-1 | TRBV19 | TGTGCCAGTACCCAACCTAAACCGACGGTGAACACTGAAGCTTTCTTT | CASTQPKPTVNTEAFF
14 | . | once | TRBJ1-3 | TRBV27 | TGTGCCAGCAGGGCTCTGAGCTCTGGAAACACCATATATTTT | CASRALSSGNTIYF
16 | . | . | TRBJ1-6 | TRBV21-1 | TGTGCCAGCAGCAAAAGTCCCAGGACTAGGGGTTCACCCCTCCACTTT | CASSKSPRTRGSPLHF
13 | . | once | TRBJ1-3 | TRBV12-3/TRBV12-4 | TGTGCCAGCAGTGGGTACGGAGGAAACACCATATATTTT | CASSGYGGNTIYF
15 | . | . | TRBJ2-7 | TRBV4-1 | TGCGCCAGCAGCCAAGGGACGAAACTTACCTACGAGCAGTACTTC | CASSQGTKLTYEQYF
14 | TRBD2 | . | TRBJ2-7 | TRBV7-9 | TGTGCCAGCAGCTTAGTTGCGGGAGTCCCTGAGCAGTACTTC | CASSLVAGVPEQYF
16 | TRBD2 | few | TRBJ2-2 | TRBV12-5 | TGTGCTAGTGGCCGCCTTCTAGCGGGAGAAACCGGGGAGCTGTTTTTT | CASGRLLAGETGELFF
16 | . | . | TRBJ1-4 | TRBV19 | TGTGCCAGTAGTCCGAGAACAGGACAGTCGAATGAAAAACTGTTTTTT | CASSPRTGQSNEKLFF
15 | TRBD2 | . | TRBJ2-1 | TRBV5-8 | TGTGCCAGCAGCTTCGTACTAGCGGGGTACAATGAGCAGTTCTTC | CASSFVLAGYNEQFF
12 | . | . | TRBJ1-6 | TRBV28 | TGTGCCAGCAGTTCCCCGTATTCACCCCTCCACTTT | CASSSPYSPLHF
16 | . | . | TRBJ1-2 | TRBV18 | TGTGCCAGCTCACCCCAGTCAAGGGGCAGAGGAAATGGCTACACCTTC | CASSPQSRGRGNGYTF
12 | . | . | TRBJ1-1 | TRBV23-1 | TGCGCCAGCAGACCAACTAGGACTGAAGCTTTCTTT | CASRPTRTEAFF
14 | . | . | TRBJ1-1 | TRBV7-9 | TGTGCCAGCAGCCTACGGACGGGGAACACTGAAGCTTTCTTT | CASSLRTGNTEAFF
17 | . | . | TRBJ1-5 | TRBV4-2 | TGTGCCAGCAGCCAAGAATGGGGCATTCCTAGCAATCAGCCCCAGCATTTT | CASSQEWGIPSNQPQHF
15 | TRBD1 | . | TRBJ1-1 | TRBV10-3 | TGTGCCATCAGTGACCCTGGACAGGGGACCGCTGAAGCTTTCTTT | CAISDPGQGTAEAFF
15 | TRBD1 | . | TRBJ2-5 | TRBV28 | TGTGCCAGCAGTTTTCAGGGGGCCCCGCAAGAGACCCAGTACTTC | CASSFQGAPQETQYF
15 | . | . | TRBJ2-7 | TRBV7-9 | TGTGCCAGCAGCTTAGGCGGAGCTCTCGGCTACGAGCAGTACTTC | CASSLGGALGYEQYF
16 | TRBD1 | few | TRBJ2-5 | TRBV4-1 | TGCGCCAGCAGCCAAGATCCCAGACAGGGGGCTGGGACCCAGTACTTC | CASSQDPRQGAGTQYF
14 | . | . | TRBJ2-7 | TRBV10-3 | TGTGCCATCAAGACCGGGCCTAGCTCCTACGAGCAGTACTTC | CAIKTGPSSYEQYF
14 | . | once | TRBJ1-1 | TRBV4-2 | TGTGCCAGCAGCCCCCACATGGAAGTCACTGAAGCTTTCTTT | CASSPHMEVTEAFF
13 | . | . | TRBJ1-2 | TRBV25-1 | TGTGCCAGCAGTCCGGCATCTATCTATGGCTACACCTTC | CASSPASIYGYTF
15 | . | . | TRBJ2-7 | TRBV5-4 | TGTGCCAGCAGCTTGGGGGTAACGATCGGCTACGAGCAGTACTTC | CASSLGVTIGYEQYF
14 | . | . | TRBJ1-1 | TRBV27 | TGTGCCAGCAGTTTGGGGACTCTGAACACTGAAGCTTTCTTT | CASSLGTLNTEAFF